The 25 T cell receptor beta chains given below trace back to one sample, sequenced in a study of tumor-infiltrating lymphocytes in oesophageal squamous cell carcinoma. TCRdb passed the PCR reads through MiXCR, listing each CDR3 protein once. The sample holds 15,000 or so distinct CDR3 sequences, roughly half seen once. Sequenced input: esophageal tumor tissue. These receptors all stem from a female donor with esophageal squamous cell carcinoma.

The genes are TRBV7-9 and TRBJ2-1; D unclear. The CDR3 sequence is 15 residues long. V lost 6 bases and J lost 4, with 16 bases in between. CDR1 is SEHNR and CDR2 is FQNEAQ in the germline V gene (reference sequence). The CDR3 loop is CASRSARLGYNEQFF. CDR3 in DNA: TGTGCCAGCAGGAGTGCTCGGCTAGGATACAATGAGCAGTTCTTC.

A note on this clonotype: It may be a read error: a sequence one base away is much more abundant. The chain recombines TRBV6-6 with TRBJ2-7, with 8 bases matching TRBD2. The CDR3 sequence is 13 residues long. V gave up 8 bases and J gave up 8 bases; unmatched junction bases: 11. Germline V gives CDR1 MNHNY, CDR2 SVGAGI (reference sequence). CDR3 sequence reads: CASSGGADNKQYF. The CDR3 region has the DNA TGTGCCAGCTCCGGGGGGGCCGATAATAAGCAGTACTTC.

This clonotype was detected many times. The chain couples TRBV6-4 to TRBJ2-5; 7 bases are a match to TRBD1. Trimming took 5 bases from V and 5 from J; bases not matched to a gene: 5. Germline loops: CDR1 MRHNA, CDR2 SNTAGT. The CDR3 sequence is 13 residues long. CDR3 region: CASSRDRGETQYF. The CDR3 region has the DNA TGTGCCAGCAGTAGGGACAGAGGCGAGACCCAGTACTTC.

Judged by abundance, this clonotype is medium-sized. CDR3 residues: CASSLGRGGQETQYF. In DNA, the CDR3 is TGTGCCAGCAGCTTGGGCAGGGGGGGACAAGAGACCCAGTACTTC. This chain links TRBV5-6 with TRBJ2-5, with D perhaps assigned TRBD1 or TRBD2 (7 bases each). Trimming removed 0 bases at V and 2 bases at J, with 11 bases between. The CDR3 covers 15 residues. Per the germline V gene, CDR1 is SGHDT and CDR2 is YYEEEE.

The chain combines TRBV5-4 with TRBJ2-3, with D hard to call. The DNA end favors TRBJ2-4, so the J call may be wrong. The CDR3 is 13 amino acids. Germline CDR1 and CDR2: SGHNT and YYREEE (reference sequence). The CDR3 DNA is TGTGCCAGCAGCTTAGGGATAGAAAACATTCAGTACTTC. Translation gives CASSLGIENIQYF.

As DNA, the CDR3 is TGTGCCAGCAGTATCTTCGGACTAGCGGGGAAGAATGAGCAGTTCTTC. As protein: CASSIFGLAGKNEQFF. V is TRBV28 and J is TRBJ2-1; TRBD2 matches 12 bases. The CDR3 length is 16 residues. V was clipped by 5 bases and J by 7 bases; unmatched bases: 9. The germline gives CDR1 MDHEN, CDR2 SYDVKM.

J is TRBJ2-1 and V is TRBV7-2; D gene uncertain. CDR3 length equals 16 residues. The germline gives CDR1 SGHTA, CDR2 FQGNSA. V shed 0 bases and J shed 7 bases, with 16 bases lying between them. The CDR3 sequence: CASSLAARRLGNEQFF. The CDR3 coding sequence is TGTGCCAGCAGCTTAGCGGCGAGAAGGCTGGGGAATGAGCAGTTCTTC.

The V call is TRBV7-3, the J call TRBJ1-6; unclear D gene. Judging by the DNA end, TRBJ2-5 fits better; the J call may be wrong. The CDR3 runs to 12 residues. Germline lookup yields CDR1 SGHTA and CDR2 FQGTGA. The CDR3 nucleotides are TGTGCCAGCAGCTTTGGCTTGGAGACCCAGTACTTC. Translating gives CASSFGLETQYF.

In this sample, this clonotype turned up once. The J gene is TRBJ2-3, the V gene TRBV7-2, with D hard to call. The DNA end is a closer match to TRBJ2-7, so the J assignment may be wrong. Per the germline V gene, CDR1 is SGHTA and CDR2 is FQGNSA. The CDR3 length is 19 residues. The CDR3 sequence: CASSTQSPWEQRPFNEQYF. For the CDR3, the DNA is TGTGCCAGCAGCACGCAATCACCGTGGGAACAACGACCCTTCAATGAGCAGTACTTC.

Ten or more counts support this clonotype. The genes are TRBV24-1 and TRBJ2-1; 7 bases are a match to TRBD2. CDR3 length: 13 residues. J lost 6 bases, V lost 9 bases, and 7 bases had no gene match. Germline values: CDR1 KGHDR, CDR2 SFDVKD. Written as DNA, the CDR3 is TGTGCCACCGGCCTAGCGGCCTCCAATGAGCAGTTCTTC. It specifies CATGLAASNEQFF.

The V call is TRBV18, the J call TRBJ2-5; no definite D call. This CDR3 is 12 amino acids long. In germline, CDR1 is KGHSH, CDR2 LQKENI. Trimming stripped 3 bases from V and 5 bases from J, with 7 bases between. CDR3: CASSPGVETQYF. The CDR3 nucleotides read TGTGCCAGCTCACCCGGTGTGGAGACCCAGTACTTC.

This clonotype is medium-sized within its sample. The chain uses TRBV12-3 or TRBV12-4 and TRBJ2-3, with a possible D match to TRBD1 (5 bases). Trimming cost V 3 bases and J 4 bases, with 5 bases left between them. CDR3 length: 12 amino acids. CDR3 bases: TGTGCCAGCAGTTTCAGGGCAGATACGCAGTATTTT. Its translation is CASSFRADTQYF.

The V gene is TRBV7-2, the J gene TRBJ2-4, with 9 bases that match TRBD2. The DNA matches TRBJ2-7 better at its end, which makes the J call doubtful. Germline assignment: CDR1 SGHTA and CDR2 FQGNSA. There are 17 residues in the CDR3. The CDR3 loop is CASSLWPSGTLAYEQYF. As DNA, the CDR3 is TGTGCCAGCAGCTTATGGCCTAGCGGGACCCTGGCCTACGAGCAGTACTTC.

This sequence joins TRBV7-2 and TRBJ2-5, with TRBD1 identical over 8 bases. The J call is in doubt because the DNA end fits TRBJ2-1 better. The CDR3 spans 15 residues. The V gene's germline CDR1 is SGHTA and CDR2 FQGNSA. DNA for the CDR3: TGTGCCAGCAGCCCGGGGGACAGGCCATACAATGAGCAGTTCTTC. Its translation: CASSPGDRPYNEQFF.

This clonotype was recorded once. The rearrangement links TRBV7-3 to TRBJ1-1; D is unresolved. Germline V gives CDR1 SGHTA, CDR2 FQGTGA. Trimming took 0 bases from V and 11 from J, leaving 22 bases between them. The CDR3 has 16 residues. The CDR3 DNA reads TGTGCCAGCAGCTTAACGGCAGTAGACGAGACCTCGACCGCTTTCTTT. Protein: CASSLTAVDETSTAFF.

In regard to this clonotype: The conserved phenylalanine or tryptophan is not found at the CDR3 terminus, so this likely reflects a read error. The DNA is left out, because the CDR3 cannot be placed on it with certainty; the CDR3 is given as TCRdb lists it. The chain combines TRBV6-1 with TRBJ2-6; the table's D call of TRBD1 was not tested on the DNA. The CDR3 is 16 residues long, counting both termini. Germline assignment: CDR1 MNHNS and CDR2 SASEGT. CDR3 sequence: CASSEVRRSYEQYFGA.

The chain carries TRBV2 and TRBJ2-1; D unresolved. The DNA end lines up better with TRBJ2-7; the J call may be wrong. The germline gives CDR1 SNHLY, CDR2 FYNNEI. This CDR3 is 11 amino acids long. The CDR3 DNA sequence: TGTGCCAGCAGTCGCGCCTACGAGCAGTACTTC. Its protein product is CASSRAYEQYF.

The CDR3 DNA reads as TGTGCCAGCATGAGACAGGGGGTCTTCGCTGGGGAGCTGTTTTTT. Its protein product is CASMRQGVFAGELFF. The V and J genes are TRBV2 and TRBJ2-2, with TRBD1 matching over 9 bases. There are 15 residues in the CDR3. V dropped 7 bases and J dropped 8; count of bases not matched to a gene: 11. Germline values: CDR1 SNHLY, CDR2 FYNNEI.

This clonotype was observed many times. The chain recombines TRBV4-1 with TRBJ2-3; 13 bases line up with TRBD2. The length of the CDR3 is 20 residues. The J segment lost 0 bases and the V segment lost 0 bases, leaving 9 bases of the junction unmatched. Per the germline V gene, CDR1 is MGHRA and CDR2 is YSYEKL. CDR3 nucleotides: TGCGCCAGCAGCCAAGATCTTAGGACTAGCGGGAGTTTAAGCACAGATACGCAGTATTTT. Translating it yields CASSQDLRTSGSLSTDTQYF.

The V call is TRBV6-6, the J call TRBJ2-1; a possible D gene is TRBD1 (6 bases). Deletions cut 2 bases from V and 12 bases from J, with 20 bases between. CDR3 length equals 15 residues. CDR1 is MNHNY, CDR2 SVGAGI, per germline (reference sequence). CDR3 nucleotide sequence: TGTGCCAGCAGTTACCCGACAGGCTCCCCTGATACGCAGTTCTTC. Amino acids: CASSYPTGSPDTQFF.

By sample fraction, this clonotype is medium-sized. The chain carries TRBV27 and TRBJ1-1; 7 nucleotides match TRBD1. The CDR3 contains 18 residues. V was pared by 3 bases and J by 3 bases, with 16 bases of the junction left unmatched. Germline V CDR1 and CDR2: MNHEY, SMNVEV (reference sequence). For the CDR3, the DNA is TGTGCCAGCAGTTTTCGCCCCAGGACAACAGACAGGGACACTGAAGCTTTCTTT. Amino acids: CASSFRPRTTDRDTEAFF.

About this clonotype: This may come from a read error, since a much larger clone is one base off. CDR3 DNA: TGTGCCAGTAGTATAGACACCCCGGGACTAGCGGGAGTTGAGCAGTACTTC. Its protein is CASSIDTPGLAGVEQYF. This chain joins TRBV19 and TRBJ2-4; 14 bases agree with TRBD2. This CDR3 has 17 amino acids. CDR1 is LNHDA, CDR2 SQIVND, per germline (reference sequence). V trimming: 0 bases; J trimming: 13 bases; junction bases outside the gene matches: 11.

This clonotype was recorded a few times. The conserved closing phenylalanine or tryptophan is absent in this CDR3, likely reflecting a read error. The DNA is left out, because the CDR3 cannot be placed on it with certainty; the CDR3 is given as TCRdb lists it. This chain uses TRBV7-6 with TRBJ2-6; TRBD1 was called by the table and not checked on the DNA. The germline V gene has CDR1 SGHVS and CDR2 FNYEAQ. The CDR3 spans 15 residues, counting both ends. This chain's CDR3 is CASSLEFPDTQYFGA.

The chain uses TRBV7-2 and TRBJ2-3; TRBD2 matches at 8 bases. V dropped 5 bases and J dropped 3; count of bases not matched to a gene: 7. The CDR3 sequence is 15 residues long. Germline lookup yields CDR1 SGHTA and CDR2 FQGNSA. The CDR3 region has the DNA TGTGCCAGCAGCCCTCCGGGACTAGGAACAGATACGCAGTATTTT. Translating gives CASSPPGLGTDTQYF.

This clonotype appeared a few times. The chain employs TRBV7-8 and TRBJ2-1, with 7 bases that match TRBD2. V shed 1 base, J shed 3 bases, and the junction held 3 bases outside the gene matches. The CDR3 spans 15 residues. Germline values: CDR1 SGHVS, CDR2 FQNEAQ. For the CDR3, the DNA is TGTGCCAGCAGCTTAGTCGGGACTAACTACAATGAGCAGTTCTTC. Amino acids: CASSLVGTNYNEQFF.